The rows below give T cell receptor beta chains drawn from one sample of a study of T cells in tuberculosis. Sequencing was performed with immunoSEQ multiplex PCR; in TCRdb, only in-frame clones are kept and a portion is missing. Altogether 25,000 to 35,000 clones are present, about 85% being singletons, with the ten largest covering less than 6.5%. Sequences were derived from PBMCs, sampled at tuberculosis diagnosis. All receptors derive from an adult with tuberculosis. CDR3s include the opening cysteine and the closing phenylalanine or tryptophan. The order of the fields is CDR3 protein, CDR3 DNA, clone size, D gene, V gene, J gene. The D gene is left open where the match is weak. The listing skips clone size in some rows; elsewhere it reads once, few, many or a size class.

CDR3 protein: CASSHTGEGGEQYF; CDR3 DNA: TGTGCCAGCAGTCACACAGGGGAAGGTGGCGAGCAGTACTTC; clone size: NA; D gene: TRBD1; V gene: TRBV6-6; J gene: TRBJ2-7
CDR3 protein: CAWSGPGSDEQFF; CDR3 DNA: TGTGCCTGGAGTGGTCCCGGGTCTGATGAGCAGTTCTTC; clone size: NA; D gene: NA; V gene: TRBV30; J gene: TRBJ2-1
CDR3 protein: CASSEEGAGTEAFF; CDR3 DNA: TGTGCCAGCAGTGAAGAGGGGGCGGGCACTGAAGCTTTCTTT; clone size: NA; D gene: TRBD1; V gene: TRBV2; J gene: TRBJ1-1
CDR3 protein: CASSPDRGTNTGELFF; CDR3 DNA: TGTGCCAGCAGCCCGGACAGGGGGACGAACACCGGGGAGCTGTTTTTT; clone size: NA; D gene: TRBD1; V gene: TRBV28; J gene: TRBJ2-2
CDR3 protein: CASSPGLAGNYEQYF; CDR3 DNA: TGTGCCAGCTCACCCGGACTAGCGGGGAACTACGAGCAGTACTTC; clone size: NA; D gene: TRBD2; V gene: TRBV18; J gene: TRBJ2-7
CDR3 protein: CASLQGAWGYTF; CDR3 DNA: TGTGCCAGCTTACAGGGGGCTTGGGGCTACACCTTC; clone size: NA; D gene: TRBD1; V gene: TRBV28; J gene: TRBJ1-2
CDR3 protein: CASRGLLYEQYF; CDR3 DNA: TGTGCCAGCAGGGGGCTCCTGTACGAGCAGTACTTC; clone size: few; D gene: NA; V gene: TRBV2; J gene: TRBJ2-7
CDR3 protein: CASRPGHGPGTEAFF; CDR3 DNA: TGTGCCAGCAGACCGGGACACGGACCCGGCACTGAAGCTTTCTTT; clone size: NA; D gene: NA; V gene: TRBV6-5; J gene: TRBJ1-1
CDR3 protein: CASSYFIAGGGDEQFF; CDR3 DNA: TGTGCCAGCAGTTACTTTATAGCGGGGGGCGGGGATGAGCAGTTCTTC; clone size: NA; D gene: TRBD2; V gene: TRBV6-5; J gene: TRBJ2-1
CDR3 protein: CSVVWTAGNTIYF; CDR3 DNA: TGCAGCGTCGTATGGACAGCAGGAAACACCATATATTTT; clone size: NA; D gene: NA; V gene: TRBV29-1; J gene: TRBJ1-3
CDR3 protein: CASSSGQGIAEAFF; CDR3 DNA: TGTGCCAGCAGTTCTGGACAGGGAATAGCTGAAGCTTTCTTT; clone size: NA; D gene: TRBD1; V gene: TRBV6-5; J gene: TRBJ1-1
CDR3 protein: CSVEATGGSHRSYEQYF; CDR3 DNA: TGCAGCGTTGAAGCGACAGGGGGCTCCCATAGATCCTACGAGCAGTACTTC; clone size: NA; D gene: TRBD1; V gene: TRBV29-1; J gene: TRBJ2-7
CDR3 protein: CASSTSPGGQTQYF; CDR3 DNA: TGTGCCAGTAGTACATCTCCGGGGGGCCAAACGCAGTATTTT; clone size: NA; D gene: NA; V gene: TRBV19; J gene: TRBJ2-3
CDR3 protein: CASTRVTSTDTQYF; CDR3 DNA: TGTGCCAGCACCCGTGTGACTAGCACAGATACGCAGTATTTT; clone size: NA; D gene: NA; V gene: TRBV7-2; J gene: TRBJ2-3
CDR3 protein: CASSWGHTGVLNTEAFF; CDR3 DNA: TGCGCCAGCAGCTGGGGACATACAGGGGTTCTGAACACTGAAGCTTTCTTT; clone size: NA; D gene: TRBD1; V gene: TRBV5-1; J gene: TRBJ1-1
CDR3 protein: CASSLRLAGWDEQFF; CDR3 DNA: TGTGCCAGCAGCTTGAGACTAGCGGGATGGGATGAGCAGTTCTTC; clone size: NA; D gene: TRBD2; V gene: TRBV5-4; J gene: TRBJ2-1
CDR3 protein: CASSFSSGRVNRHEQYF; CDR3 DNA: TGTGCCAGCAGCTTCTCTAGCGGGAGGGTAAATCGCCACGAGCAGTACTTC; clone size: NA; D gene: TRBD2; V gene: TRBV7-9; J gene: TRBJ2-7
CDR3 protein: CASRPTGLAGETQYF; CDR3 DNA: TGCGCCAGCAGACCGACTGGACTAGCGGGAGAGACCCAGTACTTC; clone size: NA; D gene: TRBD2; V gene: TRBV4-1; J gene: TRBJ2-5
CDR3 protein: CASSEGTSGNTIYF; CDR3 DNA: TGTGCCAGCAGTGAGGGGACTTCTGGAAACACCATATATTTT; clone size: NA; D gene: NA; V gene: TRBV2; J gene: TRBJ1-3
CDR3 protein: CASSYPGGEQFF; CDR3 DNA: TGCGCCAGCAGTTACCCGGGGGGTGAGCAGTTCTTC; clone size: NA; D gene: TRBD2; V gene: TRBV5-1; J gene: TRBJ2-1
CDR3 protein: CASSVQGARNEQFF; CDR3 DNA: TGTGCCAGCAGTGTACAGGGGGCTAGGAATGAGCAGTTCTTC; clone size: NA; D gene: TRBD1; V gene: TRBV2; J gene: TRBJ2-1
CDR3 protein: CASSADISEQYF; CDR3 DNA: TGTGCCAGCTCAGCCGACATATCCGAGCAGTACTTC; clone size: NA; D gene: NA; V gene: TRBV18; J gene: TRBJ2-7
CDR3 protein: CASSPSPQRGYTF; CDR3 DNA: TGTGCCAGCAGCCCCTCCCCTCAGAGGGGCTACACCTTC; clone size: NA; D gene: NA; V gene: TRBV11-2; J gene: TRBJ1-2
CDR3 protein: CASSRARDTTYEQYF; CDR3 DNA: TGCGCCAGCAGCCGAGCCCGGGACACAACCTACGAGCAGTACTTC; clone size: NA; D gene: NA; V gene: TRBV4-3; J gene: TRBJ2-7
CDR3 protein: CASRDSSTDTQYF; CDR3 DNA: TGTGCCAGCAGGGACTCCAGCACAGATACGCAGTATTTT; clone size: NA; D gene: NA; V gene: TRBV6-1; J gene: TRBJ2-3
CDR3 protein: CASSLSRELRLFF; CDR3 DNA: TGTGCCAGCAGCTTATCCCGGGAGCTCAGACTGTTTTTT; clone size: NA; D gene: NA; V gene: TRBV7-9; J gene: TRBJ1-4
CDR3 protein: CASKEGSNSPLHF; CDR3 DNA: TGTGCCAGCAAGGAGGGCTCGAATTCACCCCTCCACTTT; clone size: few; D gene: NA; V gene: TRBV25-1; J gene: TRBJ1-6
CDR3 protein: CASGTRGTYSNQPQHF; CDR3 DNA: TGCGCCAGCGGCACCCGGGGGACTTATAGCAATCAGCCCCAGCATTTT; clone size: NA; D gene: NA; V gene: TRBV5-1; J gene: TRBJ1-5
CDR3 protein: CSVLGGNFRDEQFF; CDR3 DNA: TGCAGCGTTTTGGGGGGGAACTTTAGGGATGAGCAGTTCTTC; clone size: NA; D gene: TRBD2; V gene: TRBV29-1; J gene: TRBJ2-1
CDR3 protein: CASSPNRVPNEKLFF; CDR3 DNA: TGTGCCAGCAGCCCCAACAGGGTACCTAATGAAAAACTGTTTTTT; clone size: NA; D gene: NA; V gene: TRBV7-2; J gene: TRBJ1-4
CDR3 protein: CAWSVKAGGSQPQHF; CDR3 DNA: TGTGCCTGGAGTGTAAAGGCAGGGGGAAGTCAGCCCCAGCATTTT; clone size: NA; D gene: TRBD1; V gene: TRBV30; J gene: TRBJ1-5
CDR3 protein: CASVPGTSNQPQHF; CDR3 DNA: TGTGCCAGCGTCCCCGGGACAAGCAATCAGCCCCAGCATTTT; clone size: NA; D gene: NA; V gene: TRBV5-8; J gene: TRBJ1-5
CDR3 protein: CASSKAGETQYF; CDR3 DNA: TGTGCCAGCAGCAAGGCGGGGGAGACCCAGTACTTC; clone size: NA; D gene: NA; V gene: TRBV5-4; J gene: TRBJ2-5
CDR3 protein: CASSPGQRQETQYF; CDR3 DNA: TGTGCCAGCAGCCCGGGACAGCGCCAAGAGACCCAGTACTTC; clone size: NA; D gene: TRBD1; V gene: TRBV7-2; J gene: TRBJ2-5
CDR3 protein: CASSGRLVTGELFF; CDR3 DNA: TGTGCCAGCAGCGGACGACTAGTAACCGGGGAGCTGTTTTTT; clone size: NA; D gene: NA; V gene: TRBV9; J gene: TRBJ2-2
CDR3 protein: CASIRTGGINEKLFF; CDR3 DNA: TGTGCCAGCATCAGAACAGGGGGGATTAATGAAAAACTGTTTTTT; clone size: few; D gene: TRBD1; V gene: TRBV7-9; J gene: TRBJ1-4
CDR3 protein: CALLETIRETQYF; CDR3 DNA: TGTGCCCTCCTGGAAACTATCCGGGAGACCCAGTACTTC; clone size: once; D gene: NA; V gene: TRBV30; J gene: TRBJ2-5
CDR3 protein: CASSLVFSGGSEKLFF; CDR3 DNA: TGTGCCAGCAGCTTGGTTTTTTCAGGGGGCAGTGAAAAACTGTTTTTT; clone size: NA; D gene: TRBD1; V gene: TRBV5-5; J gene: TRBJ1-4
CDR3 protein: CASSLDKGQYSKETQYF; CDR3 DNA: TGTGCCAGCAGCTTAGATAAAGGACAGTACTCCAAGGAGACCCAGTACTTC; clone size: NA; D gene: NA; V gene: TRBV7-8; J gene: TRBJ2-5
CDR3 protein: CASSQGAGEKLFF; CDR3 DNA: TGCGCCAGCAGCCAAGGGGCGGGTGAAAAACTGTTTTTT; clone size: NA; D gene: NA; V gene: TRBV4-1; J gene: TRBJ1-4
CDR3 protein: CASSFNLRDGSNTEAFF; CDR3 DNA: TGTGCCAGCAGCTTTAATCTGCGGGACGGCTCGAACACTGAAGCTTTCTTT; clone size: NA; D gene: NA; V gene: TRBV7-6; J gene: TRBJ1-1
CDR3 protein: CASSSSAVYGYTF; CDR3 DNA: TGTGCCAGCAGCTCGAGCGCAGTTTATGGCTACACCTTC; clone size: NA; D gene: NA; V gene: TRBV11-2; J gene: TRBJ1-2